The clone carrying this T cell receptor (beta chain) has at least ten counts. It was from 2 million PBMCs stored at -80 C that the unsorted libraries were obtained. These data belong to a study of neurological immune-mediated disorders. V shed 2 bases, J shed 7 bases, and the junction held 8 bases outside the gene matches. The CDR3 loop spans 15 amino acids. Germline lookup yields CDR1 MNHNS and CDR2 SASEGT. TCRdb analysed the 5' RACE reads with MiXCR anew, one entry per CDR3 protein. Among just over 50,000 distinct CDR3 sequences listed, approximately 3.3% were seen once. The sample consisted of PBMCs. The TCR sequence derives from a man aged 35-49 years with multiple sclerosis. This chain joins TRBV6-1 and TRBJ1-1; 9 nucleotides agree with TRBD1. The CDR3 loop is CASSEQGTGLNEAFF. CDR3 bases: TGTGCCAGCAGTGAACAAGGGACAGGGCTTAATGAAGCTTTCTTT.